The TCR beta chain under discussion was sequenced for a study of TIL therapy for anti-PD-1-resistant metastatic lung cancer. The time point is: pre-treatment sample, taken before nivolumab and TIL therapy. The libraries were made with immunoSEQ v3. TCRdb keeps only in-frame clones here, not all; method: immunoSEQ multiplex PCR. The profile shows more than 20,000 clones, about two thirds of them singletons. Germline V CDR1 and CDR2: MNHEY, SVGAGI. The CDR3 length is 14 residues. V was trimmed by 5 bases and J by 2 bases, leaving 9 bases between them. Source: blood, taken at baseline. The sequence was obtained from a person aged 25 to 85 with non-small cell lung cancer. The V and J genes are TRBV6-5 and TRBJ1-4, with D unresolved. The CDR3 DNA reads TGTGCCAGCAGTAGAGGGTGGACTAATGAAAAACTGTTTTTT. Translated: CASSRGWTNEKLFF.